The clone carrying this T cell receptor (beta chain) was observed many times. As yet, its antigen is unknown. V lost 5 bases and J lost 4, with 10 bases in between. CDR3 length equals 13 residues. Germline V lookup: CDR1 SGHRS, CDR2 YFSETQ. TCRdb reprocessed the 5' RACE reads via MiXCR and lists one record per CDR3 protein. In the table there are tens of thousands of distinct CDR3 sequences, more than 9% of which are singletons. The record originates from a study of early T cells in non-severe SARS-CoV-2 infection. Overall study findings and caveats: Private and CD4 specificities were missed by VDJdb matching, which favored anti-spike CD8 responses.

Sequenced material: whole blood. This clonotype was obtained from an adult who was a healthcare worker with PCR-confirmed SARS-CoV-2 infection or an uninfected control (not recorded which). This chain uses TRBV5-1 with TRBJ1-5; D ambiguous. CDR3 in amino acids: CASSTVPNQPQHF. The CDR3 DNA is TGCGCCAGCAGTACTGTCCCGAATCAGCCCCAGCATTTT.